The clone carrying this TCR beta chain was counted only a few times. Its antigen is unidentified. The CDR3 is 15 residues long. J lost 8 bases, V lost 1 base, and 6 bases had no gene match. In germline, CDR1 is LGHNA, CDR2 YSLEER. Unique molecular identifiers were in the cDNA, with template-switch universal primer binding. TCRdb ran MiXCR on the 5' RACE reads and lists one entry per CDR3 protein. The top ten clones hold 0.75% to 1% of a sample with 700,000 or so distinct CDR3 sequences, 8.5% to 9% of them seen once. This specimen belongs to a study of identical twins. Regarding the study as a whole: Some out-of-frame alpha sequences were shared by twins, and these showed excess low generation probability. Memory repertoires showed no such pattern, whereas abundant cord blood beta clonotypes carried fewer insertions. Less excess twin sharing appeared in beta out-of-frame sequences.

This sample was shared with a second study, whose subject was yellow fever vaccine responses in identical twins.

The clonotype comes from a young woman in good health. V usage is TRBV4-3 and J usage is TRBJ2-1; 9 bases are a match to TRBD2. Sequencing input: PBMCs. CDR3 bases: TGCGCCAGCAGCCAAGGGGTAGCGGGAGTTTATGAGCAGTTCTTC. Its translation is CASSQGVAGVYEQFF.